The 2 T cell receptor beta chains given below trace back to one sample, sequenced in a study of patients and donors after allogeneic stem cell transplantation. TCRdb used MiXCR to reprocess the RT-PCR reads, holding one entry per CDR3 protein. This sample has about a million distinct CDR3 sequences, with roughly 17% found just once. Sequencing was performed on blood, either unsorted or a sorted T cell fraction (not recorded which). The receptors were sampled from a human donor who was either an allogeneic HSCT recipient or a stem cell or donor lymphocyte infusion donor (not recorded which). It is not recorded whose cells these are; they may come from a transplant donor.

The chain's CDR3 is CASSSLQPSYEQYF. DNA of the CDR3: TGTGCCAGCAGTTCTCTCCAACCTTCCTACGAGCAGTACTTC. This chain joins TRBV28 and TRBJ2-7; D unresolved. The germline V gene encodes CDR1 MDHEN and CDR2 SYDVKM. This CDR3 region has 14 residues. The V gene lost 4 bases and the J gene lost 1 base, with 11 bases spanning the gap.

This clonotype was seen a handful of times. The genes are TRBV12-3 or TRBV12-4 and TRBJ1-5; 8 positions match TRBD1. J gave up 6 bases and V 2 bases, and 3 bases lay outside the gene matches. This CDR3 comprises 14 residues. The CDR3 nucleotides are TGTGCCAGCAGTTTACGCAGGGGGCTTCAGCCCCAGCATTTT. This translates into CASSLRRGLQPQHF.